A single sample is the source of the 18 T cell receptor beta chains below, sequenced in a study of post-analysis software for immune sequencing data. Notes on the study in general: In patients, TRBV5-6, TRBV5-1 and TRBV20-1 belonged to four or five TRBV segments found more frequently than in controls.

Unique molecular identifiers were present in the TCR beta cDNA libraries. TCRdb re-analysed the PCR reads in MiXCR, keeping a single row per CDR3 protein. The sample yields around 700,000 distinct CDR3 sequences, about 60% seen once. The antigens these receptors bind are not known. The specimen was blood. These TCRs come from a girl between 2 and 10 years old with multiple sclerosis.

V is TRBV12-3 or TRBV12-4 and J is TRBJ2-2; D perhaps matches TRBD2 (5 bases). There are 15 residues in the CDR3. V lost 0 bases and J 5 bases, leaving 10 bases between the germline ends. The CDR3 loop reads CASSLAGRDTGELFF. CDR3 DNA sequence: TGTGCCAGCAGTTTAGCCGGACGGGATACCGGGGAGCTGTTTTTT.

The chain couples TRBV6-2 or TRBV6-3 to TRBJ2-2; TRBD1 is a possible D gene (5 bases). This CDR3 has 16 amino acids. V lost 0 bases to trimming and J lost 0 bases, with 8 bases between them. Germline-derived CDR1 and CDR2 are MNHEY and SVGEGT. The DNA of the CDR3 is TGTGCCAGCAGTTACTCGAGACAGACGAACACCGGGGAGCTGTTTTTT. Its translation is CASSYSRQTNTGELFF.

The CDR3 bases are TGTGCCAGCAGTGCAGGACCCTATGGCTACACCTTC. Its translation is CASSAGPYGYTF. The chain uses TRBV2 and TRBJ1-2; the D is unclear. Germline CDR1 reads SNHLY; CDR2 reads FYNNEI. The CDR3 covers 12 residues. The V end lost 4 bases, the J end lost 4 bases, and 7 bases lay between the germline ends.

The chain recombines TRBV7-9 with TRBJ2-7; 8 positions match TRBD1. This CDR3 has 16 residues. V dropped 0 bases and J dropped 3; count of bases not matched to a gene: 7. The germline CDR1 and CDR2 sequences are SEHNR and FQNEAQ (reference sequence). The CDR3 nucleotides read TGTGCCAGCAGCTTAGCGGGGACAGGTCGATACTACGAGCAGTACTTC. It translates to CASSLAGTGRYYEQYF.

This clonotype has more than one count but fewer than ten. V gene TRBV3-1 combines with J gene TRBJ2-7, with a possible D match to TRBD2 (5 bases). The CDR3 has 17 residues. Germline V CDR1 and CDR2: LGHDT, YNNKEL (reference sequence). V lost 1 base, J lost 2 bases, and 18 bases lay in between. The CDR3 region is CASSQGHPFEGPYEQYF. The CDR3 nucleotides are TGTGCCAGCAGCCAAGGACATCCTTTTGAGGGTCCCTACGAGCAGTACTTC.

V usage is TRBV10-2 and J usage is TRBJ2-5; either TRBD1 or TRBD2 may supply D (5 bases each). Deletions cut 2 bases from V and 4 bases from J, with 23 bases between. CDR1 WSHSY and CDR2 SAAADI come from the germline V gene. CDR3 size: 18 residues. CDR3: CASSEPGQSRFTVETQYF. The CDR3 DNA sequence: TGCGCCAGCAGTGAGCCGGGGCAGAGTCGCTTCACCGTAGAGACCCAGTACTTC.

This clonotype was detected only a few times. The chain joins TRBV7-2 to TRBJ1-5, with a possible D match to TRBD1 (5 bases). This CDR3 region has 15 residues. Germline CDR1 reads SGHTA; CDR2 reads FQGNSA. Deletions cut 1 base from V and 0 bases from J, with 7 bases between. The CDR3 spells CASSLEGRSNQPQHF. CDR3 nucleotides: TGTGCCAGCAGCTTAGAGGGGCGTAGCAATCAGCCCCAGCATTTT.

This clonotype occurred a few times. The chain employs TRBV25-1 and TRBJ2-1, with D perhaps TRBD2 (6 bases). Germline V lookup: CDR1 MGHDK, CDR2 SYGVNS. The V end lost 6 bases, the J end lost 5 bases, and 20 bases lay between the germline ends. The CDR3 is made up of 16 amino acids. The CDR3 sequence: CASRGGGSGYHNEQFF. Here the CDR3 DNA reads TGTGCCAGCAGGGGAGGAGGATCAGGATACCACAATGAGCAGTTCTTC. Drawing the rest from reference TRBV25-1 and TRBJ2-1, the complete variable domain is EADIYQTPRYLVIGTGKKITLECSQTMGHDKMYWYQQDPGMELHLIHYSYGVNSTEKGDLSSESTVSRIRTEHFPLTLESARPSHTSQYLCASRGGGSGYHNEQFFGPGTRLTVL.

The chain uses TRBV20-1 and TRBJ2-5, with TRBD1 as a possible D gene (5 bases). This CDR3 has 14 residues. The V gene's germline CDR1 is DFQATT and CDR2 SNEGSKA (reference sequence). Trimming cost V 2 bases and J 4 bases, with 14 bases left between them. Here the CDR3 reads CSARPPRVRETQYF. The CDR3 DNA is TGCAGTGCTAGACCCCCCAGGGTGCGAGAGACCCAGTACTTC.

The chain carries TRBV27 and TRBJ1-2; 8 bases are a match to TRBD1. The V gene's germline CDR1 is MNHEY and CDR2 SMNVEV (reference sequence). The junction had 10 bases not matched to a gene; V was cut back by 6 bases and J by 1 base. The length of the CDR3 is 16 residues. The chain's CDR3 is CASSSSAGGHNYGYTF. Written as DNA, the CDR3 is TGTGCCAGCAGCTCTTCGGCAGGGGGCCATAACTATGGCTACACCTTC.

The chain has TRBV5-4 and TRBJ2-1; 12 nucleotides match TRBD1. Unmatched junction bases numbered 9, after V lost 3 bases and J lost 8 bases. This CDR3 is 16 amino acids long. Germline V gives CDR1 SGHNT, CDR2 YYREEE (reference sequence). CDR3 protein: CASSSRRGTGGDEQFF. The CDR3 DNA follows: TGTGCCAGCAGCTCACGACGCGGGACAGGGGGCGATGAGCAGTTCTTC.

This clonotype was counted a few times. The chain uses TRBV5-1 and TRBJ1-2, with D tentatively TRBD1 (6 bases). CDR1 is SGHRS, CDR2 YFSETQ, per germline. CDR3 size: 13 residues. Trimming removed 4 bases from V and 6 bases from J, with 13 bases in between. The CDR3 protein is CASSPDSSHGYTF. The DNA of the CDR3 is TGCGCCAGCAGCCCGGACAGCTCCCATGGCTACACCTTC.

The chain recombines TRBV11-2 with TRBJ2-7, with 14 bases identical to TRBD2. The CDR3 consists of 17 residues. The V segment lost 1 base and the J segment 5 bases; nucleotides outside the gene matches: 7. The germline V gene has CDR1 SGHAT and CDR2 FQNNGV. CDR3 amino acids: CASSLVGGGLAGDEQYF. Here the CDR3 DNA reads TGTGCCAGCAGCTTAGTGGGAGGGGGACTAGCGGGAGACGAGCAGTACTTC.

The V call is TRBV29-1, the J call TRBJ2-6; no firm D call. CDR1 is SQVTM, CDR2 ANQGSEA, per germline. The ends were cut back, 4 bases at V and 0 bases at J, with 10 bases in the middle. The CDR3 extends over 15 amino acids. The DNA of the CDR3 is TGCAGCGTTGCGGCAGCAGCCTCTGGGGCCAACGTCCTGACTTTC. This translates into CSVAAAASGANVLTF.

Written as DNA, the CDR3 is TGCAGCGTTGCGTTAGGGGGTTGGAGCTCTGGAAACACCATATATTTT. Its translation is CSVALGGWSSGNTIYF. This chain connects TRBV29-1 to TRBJ1-3; a weak D match, TRBD1 (6 bases). The CDR3 runs 16 residues. Trimming stripped 4 bases from V and 0 bases from J, with 16 bases between. The germline gives CDR1 SQVTM, CDR2 ANQGSEA.

The V gene is TRBV12-3 or TRBV12-4, the J gene TRBJ2-6; no definite D call. This CDR3 contains 18 residues. V lost 3 bases and J lost 0, with 15 bases in between. DNA for the CDR3: TGTGCCAGCAGTTTTGTTGCAAGGGCCCTCTCTGGGGCCAACGTCCTGACTTTC. It is translated as CASSFVARALSGANVLTF.

This clonotype was seen only once. V and J are TRBV7-9 and TRBJ2-7; 11 bases are shared with TRBD2. V lost 7 bases and J lost 2; bases outside the gene matches: 10. The CDR3 loop spans 16 amino acids. Germline assignment: CDR1 SEHNR and CDR2 FQNEAQ (reference sequence). In DNA, the CDR3 is TGTGCCAGCACGGTTAGCGGGAGGGCCGAGACCTACGAGCAGTACTTC. It specifies CASTVSGRAETYEQYF.

In its sample, this clonotype was seen a few times. The chain joins TRBV12-3 or TRBV12-4 to TRBJ2-3; D unresolved. The CDR3 runs 14 residues. Trimming removed 5 bases from V and 2 bases from J, with 11 bases in between. The CDR3 DNA follows: TGTGCCAGCAGTGAGAAATTATACACAGATACGCAGTATTTT. Translated: CASSEKLYTDTQYF.